Listed here are 12 T cell receptor beta chains from one sample, sequenced in a study of regulatory dendritic cells for organ transplantation. TCRdb's copy holds only in-frame clones and misses some; the assay was immunoSEQ multiplex PCR. The table lists some 12,000 clones, roughly two thirds of them singletons. Sequencing input: memory CD8+ T cells from blood. Subset reported: CD45RO+ memory T cells. The receptors stem from a human donor in good health.

CDR3 in DNA: TGTGCCACCAAGGCGCAGGGACAGCAAGAGACCCAGTACTTC. Amino acid sequence: CATKAQGQQETQYF. The chain joins TRBV2 to TRBJ2-5; 7 positions agree with TRBD1. Unmatched junction bases numbered 10, after V lost 10 bases and J lost 2 bases. CDR3 length: 14 residues. Germline CDR1 is SNHLY and CDR2 is FYNNEI.

This chain links TRBV16 with TRBJ2-7; a possible D gene is TRBD2 (7 bases). The CDR3 totals 16 residues. Trimming shortened V by 5 bases and J by 4 bases, and 21 bases separated the two germline ends. Germline lookup yields CDR1 KGHSY and CDR2 FQNENV. CDR3 sequence (DNA): TGTGCCAGCAGCGGAATCGGGGGGACAACAGCTTACGAGCAGTACTTC. It is translated as CASSGIGGTTAYEQYF.

The V gene is TRBV30, the J gene TRBJ2-3; D uncertain. The CDR3 runs 14 residues. Germline V gene data show CDR1 as GTSNPN and CDR2 as SVGIG (reference sequence). Between the trimmed V and J ends, which lost 0 bases and 2 bases, there was a span of 9 bases. CDR3 DNA sequence: TGTGCCTGGAGTGTACTAACTACCACAGATACGCAGTATTTT. Residues: CAWSVLTTTDTQYF.

The J gene is TRBJ1-2, the V gene TRBV11-2, with unresolved D. V was clipped by 6 bases and J by 2 bases, with 13 bases between them. This CDR3 has 14 amino acids. Germline V gene data show CDR1 as SGHAT and CDR2 as FQNNGV. CDR3 nucleotides: TGTGCCAGCAGAAGGGTAGTCAGGAACTATGGCTACACCTTC. As protein: CASRRVVRNYGYTF.

The chain combines TRBV5-4 with TRBJ2-1; the D is unclear. V lost 3 bases and J lost 7, with 8 bases in between. This CDR3 is built from 12 residues. Germline loops: CDR1 SGHNT, CDR2 YYREEE (reference sequence). The CDR3 spells CASSYNANEQFF. CDR3 sequence (DNA): TGTGCCAGCAGCTACAATGCGAATGAGCAGTTCTTC.

This clone was seen only a few times. The V gene is TRBV16, the J gene TRBJ2-7, with TRBD2 matching over 8 bases. Germline V gene data show CDR1 as KGHSY and CDR2 as FQNENV. This CDR3 region has 15 residues. The V gene end was trimmed by 4 bases and the J gene end by 6 bases; junction bases not matched to a gene: 11. CDR3 region: CASSPSGLAGGEQYF. CDR3 nucleotide sequence: TGTGCCAGCAGCCCTTCGGGTCTAGCGGGCGGCGAGCAGTACTTC.

J is TRBJ2-4 and V is TRBV4-3, with a tentative D call TRBD2 (7 bases). The CDR3 consists of 14 residues. V was pared by 1 base and J by 8 bases, with 12 bases between. Germline values: CDR1 LGHNA, CDR2 YSLEER. The CDR3 here is CASSQAGGRYIQYF. The CDR3 DNA sequence: TGCGCCAGCAGCCAAGCCGGGGGGCGGTACATTCAGTACTTC.

V is TRBV21-1 and J is TRBJ2-7; the table's D call TRBD1 went unverified against the DNA. TRBV21-1 is a known pseudogene. The CDR3 has 12 residues. The CDR3 bases are TGTGCCAGCAGTCCGACAGACTACGAGCAGTACTTC. Translating gives CASSPTDYEQYF.

J is TRBJ2-7 and V is TRBV27, with 9 bases identical to TRBD1. This CDR3 contains 15 residues. CDR1 is MNHEY, CDR2 SMNVEV, per germline (reference sequence). J gave up 4 bases and V 7 bases, and 11 bases lay outside the gene matches. In DNA form, the CDR3 reads TGTGCCAGCACCCTTAGAAGGGACAGGGTATACGAGCAGTACTTC. It yields the protein CASTLRRDRVYEQYF.

This rearrangement joins TRBV2 to TRBJ2-5, with D possibly being TRBD1 (5 bases). CDR1 and CDR2 (germline): SNHLY, FYNNEI. The CDR3 has 15 residues. Deletions cut 6 bases from V and 1 base from J, with 15 bases between. The CDR3 DNA reads TGTGCCAGCAGACAGGAACAGTTATTCCAAGAGACCCAGTACTTC. Amino acid sequence: CASRQEQLFQETQYF.

The chain combines TRBV21-1 with TRBJ2-1; the table names TRBD2, a call not compared with the DNA. TRBV21-1 is recorded as a pseudogene. CDR3 size: 15 residues. CDR3 amino acids: CASSKAEGAGNEQFF. For the CDR3, the DNA is TGTGCCAGCAGCAAAGCCGAAGGGGCGGGAAATGAGCAGTTCTTC.

The chain uses TRBV29-1 and TRBJ2-1; TRBD1 might be the D (5 bases). The CDR3 covers 13 residues. V lost 4 bases and J lost 1, with 8 bases in between. Germline values: CDR1 SQVTM, CDR2 ANQGSEA. The CDR3 reads CSVGQGSYNEQFF. CDR3 in DNA: TGCAGCGTTGGGCAGGGTTCCTACAATGAGCAGTTCTTC.